This record covers a single T cell receptor beta chain. Antigen: not known. Sequencing was performed with immunoSEQ multiplex PCR; in TCRdb, only in-frame clones are kept and a portion is missing. The sample contains 65,000 or so clones, around 92% of which appear only once. The data are from a study of cytomegalovirus exposure and HLA in healthy donors. The CDR3 length is 16 residues. The V end was cut by 5 bases, the J end by 2 bases, with 13 bases between. Germline CDR1 is MGHRA and CDR2 is YSYEKL. Study findings and constraints: As was reported, the classifier diagnosed cytomegalovirus status with high specificity and sensitivity.

Material for sequencing was PBMCs. The TCR comes from a woman younger than 35 in good health and CMV-seronegative. This chain joins TRBV4-1 and TRBJ2-6; TRBD1 might be the D (6 bases). CDR3 coding DNA: TGCGCCAGCAGCGAGCAAGCAGGGGCTGGGGCCAACGTCCTGACTTTC. This sequence encodes CASSEQAGAGANVLTF.